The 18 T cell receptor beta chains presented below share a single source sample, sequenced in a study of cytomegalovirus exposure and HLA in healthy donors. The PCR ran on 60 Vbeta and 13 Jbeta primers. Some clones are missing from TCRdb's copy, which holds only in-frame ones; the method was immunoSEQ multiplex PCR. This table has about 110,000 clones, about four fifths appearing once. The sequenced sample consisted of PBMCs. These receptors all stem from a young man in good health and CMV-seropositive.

CDR3: CASSPQGNYGYTF. CDR3 sequence (DNA): TGTGCCAGCAGCCCACAGGGGAACTATGGCTACACCTTC. The genes are TRBV7-3 and TRBJ1-2; 7 nucleotides match TRBD1. The V gene end was trimmed by 5 bases and the J gene end by 2 bases; junction bases not matched to a gene: 2. The germline V gene has CDR1 SGHTA and CDR2 FQGTGA. This CDR3 region has 13 residues. Full variable domain (outside the CDR3, taken from reference TRBV7-3 and TRBJ1-2): GAGVSQTPSNKVTEKGKYVELRCDPISGHTALYWYRQSLGQGPEFLIYFQGTGAADDSGLPNDRFFAVRPEGSVSTLKIQRTERGDSAVYLCASSPQGNYGYTFGSGTRLTVV.

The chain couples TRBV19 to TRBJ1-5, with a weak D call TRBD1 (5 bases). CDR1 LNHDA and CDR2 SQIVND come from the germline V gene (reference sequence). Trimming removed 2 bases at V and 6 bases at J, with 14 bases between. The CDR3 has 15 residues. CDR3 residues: CASSIPGQGFQPQHF. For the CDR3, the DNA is TGTGCCAGTAGTATACCAGGACAAGGGTTTCAGCCCCAGCATTTT.

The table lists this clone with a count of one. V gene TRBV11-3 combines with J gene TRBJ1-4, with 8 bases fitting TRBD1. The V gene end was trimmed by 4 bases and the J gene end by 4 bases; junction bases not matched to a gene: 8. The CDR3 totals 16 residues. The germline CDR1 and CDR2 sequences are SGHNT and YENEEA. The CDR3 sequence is CASSYAGTGNNEKLFF. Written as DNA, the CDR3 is TGTGCCAGCAGCTACGCCGGGACAGGAAATAATGAAAAACTGTTTTTT.

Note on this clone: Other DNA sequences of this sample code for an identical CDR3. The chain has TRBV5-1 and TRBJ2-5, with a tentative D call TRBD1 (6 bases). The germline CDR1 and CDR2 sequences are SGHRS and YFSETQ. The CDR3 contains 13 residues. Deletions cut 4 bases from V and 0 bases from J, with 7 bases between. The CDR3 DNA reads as TGCGCCAGCAGCCGGGACAACCAAGAGACCCAGTACTTC. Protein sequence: CASSRDNQETQYF.

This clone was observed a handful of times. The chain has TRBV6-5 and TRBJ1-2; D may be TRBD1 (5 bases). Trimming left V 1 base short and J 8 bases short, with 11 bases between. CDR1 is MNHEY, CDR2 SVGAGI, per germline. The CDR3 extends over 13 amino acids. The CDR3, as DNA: TGTGCCAGCAGTTACTGGACAAAATACGGCTACACCTTC. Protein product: CASSYWTKYGYTF.

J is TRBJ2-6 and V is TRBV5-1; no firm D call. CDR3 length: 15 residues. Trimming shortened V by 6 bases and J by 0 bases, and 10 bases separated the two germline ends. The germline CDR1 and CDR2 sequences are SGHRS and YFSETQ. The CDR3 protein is CASKLVGSGANVLTF. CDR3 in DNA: TGCGCCAGCAAGCTCGTTGGCTCTGGGGCCAACGTCCTGACTTTC.

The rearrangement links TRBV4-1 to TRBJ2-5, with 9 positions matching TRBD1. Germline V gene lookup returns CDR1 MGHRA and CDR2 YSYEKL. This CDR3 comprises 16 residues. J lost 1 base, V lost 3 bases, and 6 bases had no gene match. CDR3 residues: CASSQGQGPIQETQYF. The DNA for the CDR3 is TGCGCCAGCAGCCAGGGACAGGGTCCGATCCAAGAGACCCAGTACTTC.

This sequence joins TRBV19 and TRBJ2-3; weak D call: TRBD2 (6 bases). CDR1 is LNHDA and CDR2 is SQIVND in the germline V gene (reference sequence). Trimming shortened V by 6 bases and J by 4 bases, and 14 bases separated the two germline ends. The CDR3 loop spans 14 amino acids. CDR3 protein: CASRFAGRPDTQYF. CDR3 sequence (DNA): TGTGCCAGTAGGTTCGCGGGGAGGCCAGATACGCAGTATTTT.

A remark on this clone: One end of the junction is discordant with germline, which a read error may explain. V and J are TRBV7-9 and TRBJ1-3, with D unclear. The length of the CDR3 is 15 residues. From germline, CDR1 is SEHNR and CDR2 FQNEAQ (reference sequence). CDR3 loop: CSSSLTSLSGNTIYF. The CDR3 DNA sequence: TGTTCCAGCAGCCTCACAAGTCTTTCTGGAAACACCATATATTTT.

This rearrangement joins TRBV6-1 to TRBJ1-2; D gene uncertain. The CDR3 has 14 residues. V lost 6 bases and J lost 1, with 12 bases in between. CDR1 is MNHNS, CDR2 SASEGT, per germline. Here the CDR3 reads CASRPDGVNYGYTF. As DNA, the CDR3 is TGTGCCAGCAGACCGGACGGGGTTAACTATGGCTACACCTTC.

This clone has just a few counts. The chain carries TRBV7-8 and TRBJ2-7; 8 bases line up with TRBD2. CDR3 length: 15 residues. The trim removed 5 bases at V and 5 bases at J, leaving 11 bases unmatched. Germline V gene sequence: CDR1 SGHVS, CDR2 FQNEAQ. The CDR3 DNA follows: TGTGCCAGCAGCCCCCACTCCCCGGGGGGGGACGAGCAGTACTTC. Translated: CASSPHSPGGDEQYF.

This CDR3 reads CASRQGNTGELFF. CDR3 nucleotides: TGCGCCAGCAGGCAGGGGAACACCGGGGAGCTGTTTTTT. V usage is TRBV10-2 and J usage is TRBJ2-2; D might be TRBD1 (5 bases). Trimming took off 6 bases at V and 1 base at J, with 6 bases between the two ends. The CDR3 is 13 amino acids. Germline loops: CDR1 WSHSY, CDR2 SAAADI.

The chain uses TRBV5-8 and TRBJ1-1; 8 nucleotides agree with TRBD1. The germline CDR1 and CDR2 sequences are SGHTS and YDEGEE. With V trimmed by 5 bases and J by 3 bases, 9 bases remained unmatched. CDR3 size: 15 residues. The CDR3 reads CASRRTRQGYTEAFF. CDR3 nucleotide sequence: TGTGCCAGCAGGAGAACAAGACAGGGGTACACTGAAGCTTTCTTT.

DNA of the CDR3: TGTGCCAGCAGTGAGGCTTTAGCAAGGGGGGGGACCCAGTACTTC. As protein: CASSEALARGGTQYF. V gene TRBV2 combines with J gene TRBJ2-5, with D perhaps matching TRBD2 (7 bases). Germline CDR1 reads SNHLY; CDR2 reads FYNNEI. V shed 3 bases and J shed 7 bases, with 18 bases lying between them. The CDR3 runs to 15 residues.

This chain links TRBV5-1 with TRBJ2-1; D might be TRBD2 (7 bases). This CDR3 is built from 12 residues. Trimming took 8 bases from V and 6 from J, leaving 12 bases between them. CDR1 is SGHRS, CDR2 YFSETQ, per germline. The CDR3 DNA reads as TGCGCCAGTGCCGGGGGGCTCAATGAGCAGTTCTTC. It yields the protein CASAGGLNEQFF.

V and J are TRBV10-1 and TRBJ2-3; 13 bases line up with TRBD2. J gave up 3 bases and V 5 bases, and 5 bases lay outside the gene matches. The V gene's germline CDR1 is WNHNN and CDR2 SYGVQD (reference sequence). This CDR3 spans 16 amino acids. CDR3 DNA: TGCGCCAGCAGTTTGACTAGCGGGGGGCCAACAGATACGCAGTATTTT. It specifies CASSLTSGGPTDTQYF.

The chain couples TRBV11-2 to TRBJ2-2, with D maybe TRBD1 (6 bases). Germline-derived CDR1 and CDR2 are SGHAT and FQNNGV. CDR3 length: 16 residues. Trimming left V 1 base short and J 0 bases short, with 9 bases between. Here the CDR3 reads CASSLGRTANTGELFF. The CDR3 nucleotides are TGTGCCAGCAGCTTAGGACGGACAGCGAACACCGGGGAGCTGTTTTTT.

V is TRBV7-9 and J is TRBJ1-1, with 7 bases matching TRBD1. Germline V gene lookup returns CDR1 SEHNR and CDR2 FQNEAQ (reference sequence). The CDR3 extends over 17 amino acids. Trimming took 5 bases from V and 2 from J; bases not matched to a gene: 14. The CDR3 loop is CASSPRGGGDANTEAFF. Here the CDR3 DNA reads TGTGCCAGCAGCCCCCGCGGAGGGGGCGATGCAAACACTGAAGCTTTCTTT.